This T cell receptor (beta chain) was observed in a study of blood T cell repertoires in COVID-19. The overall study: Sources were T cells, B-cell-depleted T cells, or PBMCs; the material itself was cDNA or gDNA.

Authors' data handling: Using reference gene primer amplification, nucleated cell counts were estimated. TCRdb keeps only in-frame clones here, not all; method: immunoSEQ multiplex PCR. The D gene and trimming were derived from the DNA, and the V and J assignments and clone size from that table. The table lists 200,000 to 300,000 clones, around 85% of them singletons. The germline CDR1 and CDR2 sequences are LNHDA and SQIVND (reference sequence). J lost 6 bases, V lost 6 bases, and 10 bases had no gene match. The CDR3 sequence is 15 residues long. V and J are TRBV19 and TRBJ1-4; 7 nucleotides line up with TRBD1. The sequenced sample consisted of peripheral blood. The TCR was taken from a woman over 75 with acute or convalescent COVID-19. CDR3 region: CASSEGGGLYEKLFF. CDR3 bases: TGTGCCAGTAGCGAAGGGGGCGGTTTATATGAAAAACTGTTTTTT.